This entry lists 21 T cell receptor beta chains sequenced from one sample in a study of control samples from healthy donors and cancer patients. Method: immunoSEQ multiplex PCR; TCRdb's copy keeps in-frame clones and lacks some. This table has around 70,000 clones, 75% to 85% appearing once. Sequencing was carried out using blood. The receptor set was obtained from a man aged 55 to 69 in good health.

This chain connects TRBV5-6 to TRBJ2-6; D gene uncertain. Germline assignment: CDR1 SGHDT and CDR2 YYEEEE. The CDR3 covers 16 residues. V shed 0 bases and J shed 3 bases, with 10 bases lying between them. The CDR3 here is CASSLVGSFGANVLTF. The CDR3 DNA follows: TGTGCCAGCAGCTTGGTTGGGTCTTTTGGGGCCAACGTCCTGACTTTC.

The chain combines TRBV28 with TRBJ1-2; 10 bases are shared with TRBD1. Germline assignment: CDR1 MDHEN and CDR2 SYDVKM. There are 14 residues in the CDR3. V dropped 8 bases and J dropped 5; count of bases not matched to a gene: 8. Written as DNA, the CDR3 is TGTGCCAGCCAGACAGGGGGCATATTTTATGGCTACACCTTC. Translation: CASQTGGIFYGYTF.

The chain couples TRBV19 to TRBJ2-5; the match to TRBD1 covers 9 bases. CDR1 and CDR2 (germline): LNHDA, SQIVND (reference sequence). The J segment lost 2 bases and the V segment lost 6 bases, leaving 4 bases of the junction unmatched. The CDR3 consists of 14 residues. The CDR3 DNA is TGTGCCAGTAGAGGGACAGGGCAACAAGAGACCCAGTACTTC. Translated: CASRGTGQQETQYF.

The CDR3 DNA reads as TGCGCCAGCAGAACCGGGACAGGGATCAATGAGCAGTTCTTC. Protein: CASRTGTGINEQFF. The chain couples TRBV10-1 to TRBJ2-1, with 9 bases aligning to TRBD1. Germline trimming cut 6 bases from V and 6 bases from J; bases unmatched to any gene: 6. Germline loops: CDR1 WNHNN, CDR2 SYGVQD (reference sequence). The CDR3 runs to 14 residues.

This clone was recorded only once. The chain has TRBV7-9 and TRBJ2-5; TRBD2 agrees at 8 bases. With 6 bases clipped from V and 5 bases from J, the junction kept 5 bases outside the gene matches. Germline V CDR1 and CDR2: SEHNR, FQNEAQ (reference sequence). The CDR3 has 13 amino acids. CDR3 loop: CASSSGNGETQYF. The CDR3 DNA reads TGTGCCAGCAGTAGCGGGAATGGGGAGACCCAGTACTTC.

For this clone: The DNA is omitted, as the CDR3 cannot be located on it reliably, and the CDR3 follows TCRdb's listing. The chain uses TRBV6-5 and TRBJ1-5. Germline V gene sequence: CDR1 MNHEY, CDR2 SVGAGI. The CDR3 region is 15 residues in length, termini included. The CDR3 loop is CASILGDRINQPQHF.

This chain uses TRBV4-3 with TRBJ1-4; tentatively, D is TRBD1 (6 bases). Trimming stripped 1 base from V and 10 bases from J, with 19 bases between. Germline CDR1 and CDR2: LGHNA and YSLEER. This CDR3 comprises 16 residues. The CDR3, as DNA: TGCGCCAGCAGCCAAGTAGGGGACACACTCCTTCGAAAACTGTTTTTT. Its protein is CASSQVGDTLLRKLFF.

The V call is TRBV30, the J call TRBJ2-2, with 7 positions matching TRBD1. The V gene's germline CDR1 is GTSNPN and CDR2 SVGIG (reference sequence). The CDR3 totals 13 residues. V shed 7 bases and J 0 bases; nucleotides not matched to a gene: 2. The CDR3 sequence is CAFDRANTGELFF. In DNA, the CDR3 is TGTGCCTTTGACAGGGCGAACACCGGGGAGCTGTTTTTT.

This clone turned up a few times. This chain connects TRBV7-2 to TRBJ2-5; tentatively, D is TRBD1 or TRBD2 (5 bases each). The V gene's germline CDR1 is SGHTA and CDR2 FQGNSA. The CDR3 runs to 14 residues. V lost 3 bases, J lost 2 bases, and 10 bases lay in between. The CDR3 region is CASSFIGGQETQYF. DNA for the CDR3: TGTGCCAGCAGCTTCATTGGGGGACAAGAGACCCAGTACTTC. Combining the CDR3 with reference TRBV7-2 and TRBJ2-5 gives the whole variable domain GAGVSQSPSNKVTEKGKDVELRCDPISGHTALYWYRQSLGQGLEFLIYFQGNSAPDKSGLPSDRFSAERTGGSVSTLTIQRTQQEDSAVYLCASSFIGGQETQYFGPGTRLLVL.

The V call is TRBV20-1, the J call TRBJ2-4; 8 bases line up with TRBD2. The J segment lost 0 bases and the V segment lost 3 bases, leaving 4 bases of the junction unmatched. The germline V gene encodes CDR1 DFQATT and CDR2 SNEGSKA (reference sequence). The CDR3 totals 15 residues. CDR3: CSASALAGAKNIQYF. DNA of the CDR3: TGCAGTGCTAGTGCTCTAGCGGGAGCCAAAAACATTCAGTACTTC.

V usage is TRBV4-3 and J usage is TRBJ1-2, with TRBD1 identical over 11 bases. V shed 4 bases, J shed 4 bases, and the junction held 11 bases outside the gene matches. Per the germline V gene, CDR1 is LGHNA and CDR2 is YSLEER. The CDR3 runs 17 residues. The DNA of the CDR3 is TGCGCCAGCAGCCCGGGGACAGGGGGATTAGAAATCTATGGCTACACCTTC. It encodes CASSPGTGGLEIYGYTF.

This clone was seen once. This rearrangement joins TRBV30 to TRBJ1-2; maybe TRBD1 (6 bases). The CDR3 is 13 residues long. The germline gives CDR1 GTSNPN, CDR2 SVGIG (reference sequence). V was shortened by 2 bases and J by 4 bases, with 11 bases between the two germline ends. The CDR3, as DNA: TGTGCCTGGAGTCCAGGGGTTTTCTATGGCTACACCTTC. This encodes CAWSPGVFYGYTF.

The V call is TRBV14, the J call TRBJ2-3; possible D gene TRBD1, 5 bases. Trimming pared 1 base from V and 5 bases from J, leaving 7 bases between. Looked up from germline, CDR1 is SGHDN and CDR2 is FVKESK. The CDR3 loop spans 13 amino acids. CDR3 DNA sequence: TGTGCCAGCAGCCAAGCAGGGCTAGATACGCAGTATTTT. Its protein is CASSQAGLDTQYF. Drawing the rest from reference TRBV14 and TRBJ2-3, the complete variable domain is EAGVTQFPSHSVIEKGQTVTLRCDPISGHDNLYWYRRVMGKEIKFLLHFVKESKQDESGMPNNRFLAERTGGTYSTLKVQPAELEDSGVYFCASSQAGLDTQYFGPGTRLTVL.

This chain uses TRBV5-4 with TRBJ2-3, with unresolved D. The germline V gene encodes CDR1 SGHNT and CDR2 YYREEE (reference sequence). The CDR3 loop spans 13 amino acids. With 5 bases removed from V and 2 bases from J, the gap between germline ends came to 9 bases. CDR3 loop: CASSLLATDTQYF. The CDR3 coding sequence is TGTGCCAGCAGTCTCCTCGCCACAGATACGCAGTATTTT. Using reference TRBV5-4 and TRBJ2-3 for the parts outside the CDR3, the full variable domain is ETGVTQSPTHLIKTRGQQVTLRCSSQSGHNTVSWYQQALGQGPQFIFQYYREEENGRGNFPPRFSGLQFPNYSSELNVNALELDDSALYLCASSLLATDTQYFGPGTRLTVL.

The chain recombines TRBV5-6 with TRBJ2-6; possibly TRBD2 for D (6 bases). Germline CDR1 is SGHDT and CDR2 is YYEEEE. The CDR3 covers 17 residues. Trimming left V 0 bases short and J 1 base short, with 11 bases between. The CDR3 DNA follows: TGTGCCAGCAGCTTGGTGGGACTCTCTTCTGGGGCCAACGTCCTGACTTTC. Its protein is CASSLVGLSSGANVLTF.

The chain employs TRBV3-1 (or the pseudogene TRBV3-2) and TRBJ2-1, with 9 bases lining up with TRBD1. Losses at the gene ends were 5 bases for V and 5 bases for J; bases not matched to a gene: 13. Germline V CDR1 and CDR2: LGHDT, YNNKEL (reference sequence). The CDR3 has 17 amino acids. CDR3 DNA sequence: TGTGCCAGCAGCGTGGAGTTGGGGACAGGGTCCAACAATGAGCAGTTCTTC. Its protein product is CASSVELGTGSNNEQFF.

V and J are TRBV4-1 and TRBJ2-5; 7 nucleotides align to TRBD1. V was pared by 5 bases and J by 1 base, with 7 bases of the junction left unmatched. CDR1 is MGHRA, CDR2 YSYEKL, per germline. This CDR3 region has 15 residues. The DNA for the CDR3 is TGCGCCAGCAGCTACCGGACAGGCCTCCAAGAGACCCAGTACTTC. This codes for CASSYRTGLQETQYF.

The chain couples TRBV21-1 to TRBJ2-3; the table's D call, TRBD1, was not checked against the DNA. TRBV21-1 is labeled a pseudogene. This CDR3 has 18 residues. The CDR3 loop reads CASSKAGMGRSSTDTQYF. CDR3 nucleotides: TGTGCCAGCAGCAAAGCAGGAATGGGCAGGTCTAGCACAGATACGCAGTATTTT.

The chain has TRBV7-3 and TRBJ2-3; TRBD2 agrees at 7 bases. The CDR3 runs 14 residues. Per the germline V gene, CDR1 is SGHTA and CDR2 is FQGTGA. The junction had 4 bases not matched to a gene; V was cut back by 1 base and J by 6 bases. Here the CDR3 DNA reads TGTGCCAGCAGCTTAAAGGGAGGGACGGATACGCAGTATTTT. As protein: CASSLKGGTDTQYF.

The CDR3 here is CASSQEAGPYNEQFF. The CDR3 DNA follows: TGCGCCAGCAGCCAAGAAGCGGGCCCCTACAATGAGCAGTTCTTC. The chain couples TRBV4-1 to TRBJ2-1, with TRBD2 as a possible D gene (6 bases). This CDR3 spans 15 amino acids. The germline gives CDR1 MGHRA, CDR2 YSYEKL. V was pared by 0 bases and J by 2 bases, with 8 bases between.

The gene calls are TRBV3-1 (or the pseudogene TRBV3-2) and TRBJ2-3, with 11 bases that match TRBD2. V lost 2 bases, J lost 4 bases, and 2 bases stayed unmatched. Germline V CDR1 and CDR2: LGHDT, YNNKEL (reference sequence). CDR3 length: 15 residues. The CDR3 sequence is CASSQTSGSSDTQYF. CDR3 DNA: TGTGCCAGCAGCCAAACTAGCGGGAGTTCAGATACGCAGTATTTT.